This T cell receptor beta chain was recorded in a study of cytomegalovirus exposure and HLA in healthy donors. PCR amplification relied on 60 Vbeta primers (plus 13 Jbeta primers). The repertoire was sequenced with immunoSEQ multiplex PCR; TCRdb's copy has only in-frame clones and lacks some. In the table there are around 180,000 clones, 87% of which are singletons. Study results and caveats: Researchers reported in a later analysis that a missense DCLRE1C variant was tied to TCR beta V- and J-gene trimming. Later work showed greater clonal expansion in HLA-associated TCR beta chains than in equally common others. Sequencing probably produced one cluster of sequence variants that were highly shared.

CDR3 length: 15 residues. The trim removed 2 bases at V and 7 bases at J, leaving 2 bases unmatched. Per the germline V gene, CDR1 is MRHNA and CDR2 is SNTAGT. Concerning this clone: Antigen: not known.

What was sequenced was PBMCs. The rearrangement links TRBV6-4 to TRBJ2-1; 13 bases fit TRBD2. The TCR comes from a girl younger than two in good health and CMV-seronegative. The CDR3 here is CASSDGTSGKNEQFF. The CDR3, as DNA: TGTGCCAGCAGTGACGGGACTAGCGGGAAAAATGAGCAGTTCTTC.